The rows below give T cell receptor beta chains drawn from one sample of a study of regulatory T cells in long-lasting Graves disease. From the multiplex PCR reads, TCRdb called clonotypes with MiXCR, one entry per CDR3 protein. The sample carries approximately 470,000 distinct CDR3 sequences, 15% to 20% recorded once. These data were also filed under a second study, of T cells in Graves' hyperthyroidism and ophthalmopathy.

Sample: peripheral blood mononuclear cells (PBMCs), taken at new diagnosis, from a patient treated with antithyroid drugs. The receptors were sampled from a man aged 40-49 years with Graves disease. The CDR3 runs from the conserved cysteine through the conserved F or W. D genes are given only for firm matches. Where a row states a size, it is once, few, many or the class of an expanded clone; other rows omit it.

CDR3 length	V gene	D gene	clone size	J gene	CDR3 protein	CDR3 DNA
15	TRBV27	.	few	TRBJ1-4	CASSGWGPGGEKLFF	TGTGCCAGCTCAGGTTGGGGCCCGGGAGGTGAAAAACTGTTTTTT
13	TRBV7-2	.	many	TRBJ2-1	CASSLLGYNEQFF	TGTGCCAGCAGCTTACTGGGGTACAATGAGCAGTTCTTC
13	TRBV12-3/TRBV12-4	.	many	TRBJ1-5	CASSQNSNQPQHF	TGTGCCAGCAGCCAAAATAGCAATCAGCCCCAGCATTTT
14	TRBV24-1	TRBD2	few	TRBJ2-3	CATGEGVSTDTQYF	TGTGCCACCGGGGAGGGTGTCAGCACAGATACGCAGTATTTT
16	TRBV20-1	TRBD2	many	TRBJ2-2	CSARDQRLAATGELFF	TGCAGTGCTAGAGATCAGAGGCTAGCGGCTACCGGGGAGCTGTTTTTT
14	TRBV6-9	TRBD1	many	TRBJ2-1	CASSYRDSNNEQFF	TGTGCCAGCAGTTACCGGGACAGCAACAATGAGCAGTTCTTC
15	TRBV12-3/TRBV12-4	TRBD2	few	TRBJ2-7	CASSPLAGVRYEQYF	TGTGCCAGCAGTCCTCTAGCGGGAGTAAGGTACGAGCAGTACTTC
17	TRBV12-3/TRBV12-4	TRBD2	many	TRBJ2-2	CASFRLVGEGNTGELFF	TGTGCCAGCTTCCGGTTGGTAGGGGAGGGGAACACCGGGGAGCTGTTTTTT
14	TRBV28	.	many	TRBJ2-1	CASSFPRAGNEQFF	TGTGCCAGCAGTTTCCCCAGGGCGGGGAATGAGCAGTTCTTC
14	TRBV5-4	.	few	TRBJ2-7	CASSRDSRSYEQYF	TGTGCCAGCAGTCGGGACTCTAGATCCTACGAGCAGTACTTC
15	TRBV7-8	TRBD1	many	TRBJ1-5	CASRGPGQGNQPQHF	TGTGCCAGCAGGGGCCCGGGACAGGGGAATCAGCCCCAGCATTTT
17	TRBV20-1	TRBD2	few	TRBJ2-6	CSAAGNLGGSGANVLTF	TGCAGTGCAGCGGGAAATTTGGGGGGTTCTGGGGCCAACGTCCTGACTTTC
16	TRBV5-1	TRBD1	few	TRBJ2-2	CASSFSQGEFTGELFF	TGTGCCAGCAGCTTCAGCCAGGGGGAGTTCACCGGGGAGCTGTTTTTT
14	TRBV4-2	.	few	TRBJ1-2	CASSQGRTSTGYTF	TGTGCCAGCAGCCAAGGACGGACTTCTACTGGCTACACCTTC
15	TRBV6-1	TRBD2	many	TRBJ2-1	CASSPRLAGGYEQFF	TGTGCCAGCAGCCCGAGACTAGCGGGAGGTTATGAGCAGTTCTTC
14	TRBV11-1	.	few	TRBJ2-7	CASSHRDGGYEQYF	TGTGCCAGCAGCCACCGGGACGGGGGATACGAGCAGTACTTC
13	TRBV6-1	.	many	TRBJ1-5	CASSHRSNQPQHF	TGTGCCAGCAGCCACAGAAGCAATCAGCCCCAGCATTTT
16	TRBV6-1	.	many	TRBJ2-7	CAPQVRLGGAPIEQYF	TGTGCCCCCCAAGTTCGATTGGGGGGCGCCCCTATCGAGCAGTACTTC
13	TRBV6-2/TRBV6-3	TRBD1	many	TRBJ2-1	CASRGTGGYEQFF	TGTGCCAGCAGGGGGACAGGGGGGTATGAGCAGTTCTTC
13	TRBV6-1	.	few	TRBJ1-5	CASSRGGVQPQHF	TGTGCCAGCAGCCGGGGGGGGGTTCAGCCCCAGCATTTT
16	TRBV29-1	.	many	TRBJ2-3	CSVGAARTASADTQYF	TGCAGCGTTGGGGCGGCTCGGACAGCCTCCGCAGATACGCAGTATTTT
15	TRBV5-1	.	.	TRBJ1-6	CASSLVSRRYSPLHF	TGCGCCAGCAGCTTGGTCTCGCGGCGGTATTCACCCCTCCACTTT
18	TRBV5-1	TRBD1	many	TRBJ1-4	CASSLGQGAFATNEKLFF	TGCGCCAGCAGCCTGGGACAGGGGGCTTTTGCAACTAATGAAAAACTGTTTTTT
15	TRBV28	.	many	TRBJ2-1	CASSFVDAISNEQFF	TGTGCCAGCAGTTTCGTCGATGCGATAAGCAATGAGCAGTTCTTC
13	TRBV29-1	.	many	TRBJ2-2	CSVDAGNTGELFF	TGCAGCGTTGACGCAGGAAACACCGGGGAGCTGTTTTTT
14	TRBV6-1	.	many	TRBJ2-1	CASRARGSYNEQFF	TGTGCCAGCAGGGCTAGGGGCTCCTACAATGAGCAGTTCTTC
13	TRBV29-1	.	few	TRBJ1-4	CSALDGENEKLFF	TGCAGCGCCCTGGACGGAGAGAATGAAAAACTGTTTTTT
14	TRBV29-1	.	few	TRBJ2-1	CSALSSSSYNEQFF	TGCAGCGCCCTGTCGTCGAGCTCCTACAATGAGCAGTTCTTC
15	TRBV5-1	TRBD1	.	TRBJ2-2	CASSEAGGVTGELFF	TGCGCCAGCAGCGAAGCAGGGGGCGTAACCGGGGAGCTGTTTTTT
16	TRBV13	.	few	TRBJ2-7	CASSKGGRAFLYEQYF	TGTGCCAGCAGCAAGGGGGGACGGGCATTCCTGTACGAGCAGTACTTC
15	TRBV10-3	TRBD2	few	TRBJ2-1	CAISRGLAGRNEQFF	TGTGCCATCAGCCGAGGACTAGCGGGACGCAATGAGCAGTTCTTC
19	TRBV28	.	many	TRBJ1-5	CASSLEGPGARYSNQPQHF	TGTGCCAGCAGTTTGGAGGGGCCAGGAGCCCGTTATAGCAATCAGCCCCAGCATTTT
13	TRBV28	.	many	TRBJ1-1	CASSLHSDTEAFF	TGTGCCAGCAGCCTACATTCGGACACTGAAGCTTTCTTT
17	TRBV3-1	TRBD2	.	TRBJ2-7	CASSHRNHGGKSYEQYF	TGTGCCAGCAGCCACCGAAACCACGGGGGGAAATCCTACGAGCAGTACTTC
13	TRBV15	.	few	TRBJ1-2	CATSRALDYGYTF	TGTGCCACCAGCAGAGCACTGGACTACGGCTACACCTTC
17	TRBV20-1	.	.	TRBJ2-7	CSARGAPLTGGTYEQYF	TGCAGTGCTAGAGGTGCCCCTTTGACAGGCGGCACCTACGAGCAGTACTTC
15	TRBV29-1	.	many	TRBJ2-7	CSAEGTSGLVYEQYF	TGCAGCGCCGAAGGGACCAGCGGGCTGGTCTACGAGCAGTACTTC
17	TRBV24-1	TRBD2	few	TRBJ2-3	CATSDPGLAGVLDTQYF	TGTGCCACCAGTGATCCCGGACTAGCGGGAGTGTTAGATACGCAGTATTTT
14	TRBV28	.	.	TRBJ2-2	CASSLSVETGELFF	TGTGCCAGCAGTTTATCGGTCGAGACCGGGGAGCTGTTTTTT
11	TRBV19	.	.	TRBJ2-5	CASRGPETQYF	TGTGCCAGTAGAGGGCCGGAGACCCAGTACTTC